These 17 T cell receptor beta chains share one sample of origin, sequenced in a study of T cell responses to AZD1222 COVID-19 vaccine. Some clones are missing from TCRdb's copy, which holds only in-frame ones; the method was immunoSEQ multiplex PCR. In the table there are roughly 83,000 clones, 86% of which are singletons. Sequencing used peripheral blood, obtained on day 0 of AZD1222 vaccination. These receptors originate from an adult in good health.

The CDR3 here is CASSPGTFGGDEQYF. DNA for the CDR3: TGTGCCAGCAGCCCGGGAACGTTTGGGGGAGACGAGCAGTACTTC. The chain combines TRBV9 with TRBJ2-7; D is perhaps TRBD1 or TRBD2 (5 bases each). The CDR3 loop spans 15 amino acids. CDR1 and CDR2 (germline): SGDLS, YYNGEE. With 4 bases removed from V and 5 bases from J, the gap between germline ends came to 19 bases.

The count of this clone is one. V gene TRBV9 combines with J gene TRBJ1-1, with TRBD1 as a possible D gene (6 bases). V was trimmed by 0 bases and J by 0 bases, leaving 9 bases between them. Germline CDR1 SGDLS, CDR2 YYNGEE. This CDR3 spans 15 amino acids. The CDR3 nucleotides read TGTGCCAGCAGCGTAGAGGACAGTATGAACACTGAAGCTTTCTTT. This gives the protein CASSVEDSMNTEAFF.

CDR3 amino acids: CAISEGGLALNTGELFF. CDR3 DNA: TGTGCCATCAGTGAGGGAGGACTAGCCCTCAACACCGGGGAGCTGTTTTTT. V and J are TRBV10-3 and TRBJ2-2; 8 bases fit TRBD2. Trimming at V came to 2 bases and at J to 2 bases, leaving 7 bases not matched to a gene. Germline CDR1 and CDR2: ENHRY and SYGVKD. This CDR3 comprises 17 residues.

The J gene is TRBJ1-2, the V gene TRBV19; possibly TRBD1 for D (5 bases). The CDR3 totals 15 residues. Germline V lookup: CDR1 LNHDA, CDR2 SQIVND (reference sequence). V gave up 4 bases and J gave up 0 bases, with 12 bases separating them. The CDR3 nucleotides read TGTGCCAGTAGTACCTCGGCGGGGGCTAACTATGGCTACACCTTC. This sequence encodes CASSTSAGANYGYTF.

The chain couples TRBV9 to TRBJ1-4; 7 nucleotides match TRBD1. Germline V gene lookup returns CDR1 SGDLS and CDR2 YYNGEE. V was clipped by 6 bases and J by 1 base; unmatched bases: 0. This CDR3 region has 13 residues. The CDR3 loop is CASNRGTNEKLFF. CDR3 nucleotides: TGTGCCAGCAACAGGGGAACTAATGAAAAACTGTTTTTT. The variable domain in full, completed from reference TRBV9 and TRBJ1-4, reads DSGVTQTPKHLITATGQRVTLRCSPRSGDLSVYWYQQSLDQGLQFLIQYYNGEERAKGNILERFSAQQFPDLHSELNLSSLELGDSALYFCASNRGTNEKLFFGSGTQLSVL.

V is TRBV7-8 and J is TRBJ1-1; D is uncertain. This CDR3 region has 14 residues. The V gene's germline CDR1 is SGHVS and CDR2 FQNEAQ. V was clipped by 0 bases and J by 4 bases, with 9 bases between them. In DNA, the CDR3 is TGTGCCAGCAGCTTAGCGGCTTCACTCACTGAAGCTTTCTTT. Translation: CASSLAASLTEAFF.

V usage is TRBV19 and J usage is TRBJ1-1; possible D gene TRBD1, 6 bases. Germline V gene lookup returns CDR1 LNHDA and CDR2 SQIVND (reference sequence). This CDR3 is built from 15 residues. V was clipped by 7 bases and J by 3 bases, with 18 bases between them. The CDR3 DNA follows: TGTGCCAGTACATCCCGGGGGGGCCGGTACACTGAAGCTTTCTTT. As protein: CASTSRGGRYTEAFF.

The V and J genes are TRBV19 and TRBJ1-2, with 8 bases matching TRBD1. Germline CDR1 and CDR2: LNHDA and SQIVND (reference sequence). The V gene end was trimmed by 3 bases and the J gene end by 8 bases; junction bases not matched to a gene: 5. This CDR3 has 13 residues. The chain's CDR3 is CASSISRGRGYTF. In DNA form, the CDR3 reads TGTGCCAGTAGTATCAGCAGGGGGCGAGGCTACACCTTC.

This clone was counted once. Written as DNA, the CDR3 is TGCGCCAGCAGTGACACTAGCGGGATGGCAGATACGCAGTATTTT. This encodes CASSDTSGMADTQYF. This chain connects TRBV10-1 to TRBJ2-3; 10 positions match TRBD2. V trimming: 3 bases; J trimming: 4 bases; junction bases outside the gene matches: 4. Germline V CDR1 and CDR2: WNHNN, SYGVQD (reference sequence). The CDR3 sequence is 15 residues long.

The chain links TRBV9 to TRBJ2-1; D assignment may be TRBD1 or TRBD2 (5 bases each). CDR3 length: 15 residues. Trimming took off 0 bases at V and 5 bases at J, with 12 bases between the two ends. CDR1 is SGDLS, CDR2 YYNGEE, per germline. The chain's CDR3 is CASSVDGTKHNEQFF. The CDR3 region has the DNA TGTGCCAGCAGCGTAGATGGGACGAAACACAATGAGCAGTTCTTC.

The chain recombines TRBV6-1 with TRBJ2-3, with 7 bases matching TRBD2. The CDR3 totals 16 residues. Germline lookup yields CDR1 MNHNS and CDR2 SASEGT. Trimming at V came to 3 bases and at J to 0 bases, leaving 6 bases not matched to a gene. The CDR3: CASSDPWEGSTDTQYF. The DNA of the CDR3 is TGTGCCAGCAGTGATCCGTGGGAGGGAAGCACAGATACGCAGTATTTT.

V is TRBV9 and J is TRBJ2-3, with 16 positions matching TRBD2. CDR1 and CDR2 from the germline V gene are SGDLS and YYNGEE. This CDR3 is built from 16 residues. Trimming removed 4 bases from V and 5 bases from J; junction bases left unmatched: 4. DNA for the CDR3: TGTGCCAGCAGCACGGGACTAGCGGGGGGGCGAGATACGCAGTATTTT. Translating gives CASSTGLAGGRDTQYF.

The J gene is TRBJ2-5, the V gene TRBV18, with 9 positions matching TRBD2. This CDR3 is built from 19 residues. V was pared by 3 bases and J by 2 bases, with 16 bases of the junction left unmatched. Germline assignment: CDR1 KGHSH and CDR2 LQKENI. DNA of the CDR3: TGTGCCAGCTCACCCCGGACTAGCGTACTAAGAGGTGGTCAAGAGACCCAGTACTTC. Its protein is CASSPRTSVLRGGQETQYF.

The gene calls are TRBV6-5 and TRBJ1-6, with D uncertain. The CDR3 totals 13 residues. V gave up 3 bases and J gave up 6 bases, with 6 bases separating them. Germline V gene data show CDR1 as MNHEY and CDR2 as SVGAGI. CDR3 nucleotides: TGTGCCAGCAGTTATGACGGTAATTCACCCCTCCACTTT. This gives the protein CASSYDGNSPLHF.

There are a few counts of this clone. The J gene is TRBJ1-1, the V gene TRBV19; unclear D gene. Germline V gene sequence: CDR1 LNHDA, CDR2 SQIVND (reference sequence). There are 13 residues in the CDR3. The germline V and J ends were trimmed by 5 bases and 5 bases, with 12 bases remaining between them. CDR3: CASSDQVGTEAFF. The CDR3 coding sequence is TGTGCCAGTAGTGACCAGGTCGGGACTGAAGCTTTCTTT.

The chain has TRBV25-1 and TRBJ2-3; possibly TRBD1 for D (6 bases). Germline-derived CDR1 and CDR2 are MGHDK and SYGVNS. There are 14 residues in the CDR3. The V and J ends lost 8 bases and 6 bases respectively, with 18 bases between them. The CDR3 protein is CASGPTGSVDTQYF. The CDR3 DNA reads TGTGCCAGCGGACCTACAGGGAGCGTCGATACGCAGTATTTT.

The V call is TRBV13, the J call TRBJ2-1, with D tentatively TRBD2 (5 bases). The germline V gene has CDR1 PRHDT and CDR2 FYEKMQ (reference sequence). V lost 3 bases and J lost 2, with 8 bases in between. The CDR3 sequence is 14 residues long. CDR3 sequence reads: CASSFWRPYNEQFF. CDR3 DNA sequence: TGTGCCAGCAGCTTTTGGAGGCCCTACAATGAGCAGTTCTTC.